The present entry profiles one T cell receptor beta chain with its context. The antigen remains unidentified. The data stem from a study of T cell repertoires in cytomegalovirus infection. Study summary: Indications of both CMV infection and matching HLA type were provided by public TCR beta signatures.

After removal of 4 bases from V and 8 bases from J, the junction contained 13 bases not matched to a gene. The CDR3 covers 16 residues. Germline CDR1 LNHDA, CDR2 SQIVND (reference sequence). Study results and caveats: HLA-C-restricted TCR beta clonotypes specific for CMV led the ex vivo response.

TCRdb re-called the reads through MiXCR, storing one row per CDR3 protein. The sample lists hundreds of thousands of distinct CDR3 sequences; approximately 46% were seen once. The TCR was taken from a human donor in good health (CMV status not recorded). Some clones in this sample may be carry-over from other donors' samples. J is TRBJ2-1 and V is TRBV19; 8 positions agree with TRBD2. Sample: cultured PBMCs, taken from culture after CMV antigen stimulation. CDR3 nucleotide sequence: TGTGCCAGTAGTACCTCCGGGACTAGGATTGTCGATGAGCAGTTCTTC. This encodes CASSTSGTRIVDEQFF.